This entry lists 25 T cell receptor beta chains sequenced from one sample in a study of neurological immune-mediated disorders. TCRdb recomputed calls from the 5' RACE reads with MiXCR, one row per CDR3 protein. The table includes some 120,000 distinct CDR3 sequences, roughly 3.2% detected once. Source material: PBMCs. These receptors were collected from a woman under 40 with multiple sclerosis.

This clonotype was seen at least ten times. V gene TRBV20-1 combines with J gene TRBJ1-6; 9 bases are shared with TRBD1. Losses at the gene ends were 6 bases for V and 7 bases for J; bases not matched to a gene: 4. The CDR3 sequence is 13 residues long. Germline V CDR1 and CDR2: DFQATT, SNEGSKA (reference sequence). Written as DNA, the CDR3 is TGCAGTGCGAGCGGGACAGGGAATTCACCCCTCCACTTT. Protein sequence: CSASGTGNSPLHF.

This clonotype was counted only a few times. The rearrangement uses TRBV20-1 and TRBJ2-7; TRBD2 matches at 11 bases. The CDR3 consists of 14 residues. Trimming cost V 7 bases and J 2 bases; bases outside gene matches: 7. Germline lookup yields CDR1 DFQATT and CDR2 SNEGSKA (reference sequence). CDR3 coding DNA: TGCAGTGTAGCCATGACTAGCGGGACCTACGAGCAGTACTTC. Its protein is CSVAMTSGTYEQYF.

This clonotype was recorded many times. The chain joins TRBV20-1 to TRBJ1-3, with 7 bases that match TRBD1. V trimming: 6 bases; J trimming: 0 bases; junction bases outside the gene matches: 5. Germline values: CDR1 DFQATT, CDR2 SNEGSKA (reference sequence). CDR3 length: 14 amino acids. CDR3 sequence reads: CSALRQGSGNTIYF. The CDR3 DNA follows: TGCAGTGCCCTCCGACAGGGCTCTGGAAACACCATATATTTT.

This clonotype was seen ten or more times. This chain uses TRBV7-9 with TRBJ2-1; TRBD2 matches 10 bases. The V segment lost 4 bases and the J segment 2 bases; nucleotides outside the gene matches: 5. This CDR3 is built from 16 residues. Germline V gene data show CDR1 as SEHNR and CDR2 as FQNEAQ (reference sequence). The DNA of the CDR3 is TGTGCCAGCAGCTCCACTAGCGGGGTTACCTACAATGAGCAGTTCTTC. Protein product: CASSSTSGVTYNEQFF.

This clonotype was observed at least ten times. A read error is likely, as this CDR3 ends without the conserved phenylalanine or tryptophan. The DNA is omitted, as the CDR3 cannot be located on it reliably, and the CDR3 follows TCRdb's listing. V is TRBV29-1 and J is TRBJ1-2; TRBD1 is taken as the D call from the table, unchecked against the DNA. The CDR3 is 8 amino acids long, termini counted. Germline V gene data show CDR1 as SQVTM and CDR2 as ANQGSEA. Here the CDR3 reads CSVDTGSV.

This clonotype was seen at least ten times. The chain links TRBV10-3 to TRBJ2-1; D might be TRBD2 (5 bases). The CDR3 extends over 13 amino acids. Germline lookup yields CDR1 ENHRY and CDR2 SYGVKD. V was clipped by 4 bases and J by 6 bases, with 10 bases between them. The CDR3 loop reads CAISGASSNEQFF. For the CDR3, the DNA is TGTGCCATCAGTGGAGCTAGCAGCAATGAGCAGTTCTTC.

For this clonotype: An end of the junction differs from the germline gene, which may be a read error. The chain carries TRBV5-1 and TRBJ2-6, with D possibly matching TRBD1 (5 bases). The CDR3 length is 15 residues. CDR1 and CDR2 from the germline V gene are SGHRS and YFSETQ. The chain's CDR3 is CASSLKGAGAKVLTF. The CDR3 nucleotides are TGCGCCAGCAGCTTGAAAGGGGCTGGGGCCAAAGTCCTGACTTTC.

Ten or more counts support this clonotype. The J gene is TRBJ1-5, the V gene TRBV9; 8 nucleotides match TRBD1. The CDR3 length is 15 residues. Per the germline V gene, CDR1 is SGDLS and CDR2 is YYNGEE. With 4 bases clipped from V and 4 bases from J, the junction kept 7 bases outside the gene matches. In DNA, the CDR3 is TGTGCCAGCAGCCCTAGAGGGGACAGGAATCAGCCCCAGCATTTT. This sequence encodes CASSPRGDRNQPQHF.

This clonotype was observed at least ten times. The CDR3 reads CSASQGLVEQYF. CDR3 in DNA: TGCAGTGCTTCACAGGGGCTGGTCGAGCAGTACTTC. This chain joins TRBV20-1 and TRBJ2-7, with TRBD1 identical over 7 bases. There are 12 residues in the CDR3. V was clipped by 5 bases and J by 6 bases; unmatched bases: 7. Germline V lookup: CDR1 DFQATT, CDR2 SNEGSKA (reference sequence).

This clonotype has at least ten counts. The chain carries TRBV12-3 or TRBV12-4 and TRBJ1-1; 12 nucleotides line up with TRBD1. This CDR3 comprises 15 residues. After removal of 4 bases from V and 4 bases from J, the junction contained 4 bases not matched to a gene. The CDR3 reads CASSSGTGGGTEAFF. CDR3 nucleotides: TGTGCCAGCAGTTCAGGGACAGGGGGCGGCACTGAAGCTTTCTTT.

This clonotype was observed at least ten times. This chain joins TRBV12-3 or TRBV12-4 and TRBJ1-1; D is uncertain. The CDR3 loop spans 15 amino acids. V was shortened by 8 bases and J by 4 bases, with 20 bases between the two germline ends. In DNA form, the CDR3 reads TGTGCCAGCTCGCGGGAGAGGGCCTCGGGCACTGAAGCTTTCTTT. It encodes CASSRERASGTEAFF.

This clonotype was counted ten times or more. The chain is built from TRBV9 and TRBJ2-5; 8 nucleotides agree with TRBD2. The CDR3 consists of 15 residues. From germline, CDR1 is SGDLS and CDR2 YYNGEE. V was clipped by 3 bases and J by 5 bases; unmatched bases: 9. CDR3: CASSAQPGLEETQYF. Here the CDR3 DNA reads TGTGCCAGCAGCGCCCAACCGGGACTAGAGGAGACCCAGTACTTC.

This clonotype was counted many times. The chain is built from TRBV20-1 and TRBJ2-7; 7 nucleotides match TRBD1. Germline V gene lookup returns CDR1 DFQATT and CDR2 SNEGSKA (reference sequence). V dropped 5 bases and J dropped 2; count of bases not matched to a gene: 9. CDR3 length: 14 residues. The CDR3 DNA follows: TGCAGTGCTCAGGGGGTGAACAGCCCCTACGAGCAGTACTTC. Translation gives CSAQGVNSPYEQYF.

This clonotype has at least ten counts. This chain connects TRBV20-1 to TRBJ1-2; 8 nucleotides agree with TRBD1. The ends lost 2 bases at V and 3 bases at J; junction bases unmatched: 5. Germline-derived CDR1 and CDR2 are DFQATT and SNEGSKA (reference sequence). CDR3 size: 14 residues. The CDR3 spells CSARSRGPDYGYTF. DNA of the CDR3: TGCAGTGCTAGATCCAGGGGGCCTGACTATGGCTACACCTTC.

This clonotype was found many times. CDR3 loop: CSAGPGNTIYF. The CDR3 DNA is TGCAGTGCTGGGCCTGGAAACACCATATATTTT. The chain employs TRBV20-1 and TRBJ1-3; D call uncertain. The ends were cut back, 5 bases at V and 2 bases at J, with 4 bases in the middle. CDR1 DFQATT and CDR2 SNEGSKA come from the germline V gene (reference sequence). There are 11 residues in the CDR3.

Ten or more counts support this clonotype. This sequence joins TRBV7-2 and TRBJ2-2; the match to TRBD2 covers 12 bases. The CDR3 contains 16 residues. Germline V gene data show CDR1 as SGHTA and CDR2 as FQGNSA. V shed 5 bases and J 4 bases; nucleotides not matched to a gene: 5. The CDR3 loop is CASSNLAGGSTGELFF. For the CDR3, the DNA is TGTGCCAGCAGCAACCTAGCGGGGGGGAGCACCGGGGAGCTGTTTTTT.

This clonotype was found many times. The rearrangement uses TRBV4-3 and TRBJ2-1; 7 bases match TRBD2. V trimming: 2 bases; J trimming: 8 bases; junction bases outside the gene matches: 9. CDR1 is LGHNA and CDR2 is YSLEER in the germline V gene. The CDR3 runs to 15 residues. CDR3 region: CASSQSVGRNDEQFF. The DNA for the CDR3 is TGCGCCAGCAGCCAAAGTGTCGGGAGGAACGATGAGCAGTTCTTC.

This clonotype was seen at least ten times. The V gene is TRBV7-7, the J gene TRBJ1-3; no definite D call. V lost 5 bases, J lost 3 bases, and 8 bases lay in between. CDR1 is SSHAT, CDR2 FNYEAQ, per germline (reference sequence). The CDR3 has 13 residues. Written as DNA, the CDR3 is TGTGCCAGCAGCCTGGCGGATGGAAACACCATATATTTT. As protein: CASSLADGNTIYF.

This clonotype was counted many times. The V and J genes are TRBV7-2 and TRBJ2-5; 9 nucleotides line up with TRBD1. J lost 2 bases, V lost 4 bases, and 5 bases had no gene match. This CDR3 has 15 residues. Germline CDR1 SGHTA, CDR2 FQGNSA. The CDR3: CASSSRDRAQETQYF. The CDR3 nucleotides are TGTGCCAGCAGCTCCCGGGACAGGGCACAAGAGACCCAGTACTTC.

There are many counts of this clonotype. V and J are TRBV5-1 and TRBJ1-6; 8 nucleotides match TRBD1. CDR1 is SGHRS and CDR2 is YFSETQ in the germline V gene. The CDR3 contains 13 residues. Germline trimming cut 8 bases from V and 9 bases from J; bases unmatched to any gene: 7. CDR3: CASSTGDVSPLHF. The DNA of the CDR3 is TGCGCCAGTTCGACAGGGGACGTTTCACCCCTCCACTTT.

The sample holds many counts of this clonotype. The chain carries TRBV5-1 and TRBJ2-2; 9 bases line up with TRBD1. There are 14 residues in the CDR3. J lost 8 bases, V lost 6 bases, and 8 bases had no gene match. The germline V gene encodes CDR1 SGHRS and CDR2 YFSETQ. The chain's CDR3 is CASTGTGISGELFF. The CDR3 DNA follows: TGCGCCAGCACCGGGACAGGGATATCTGGGGAGCTGTTTTTT.

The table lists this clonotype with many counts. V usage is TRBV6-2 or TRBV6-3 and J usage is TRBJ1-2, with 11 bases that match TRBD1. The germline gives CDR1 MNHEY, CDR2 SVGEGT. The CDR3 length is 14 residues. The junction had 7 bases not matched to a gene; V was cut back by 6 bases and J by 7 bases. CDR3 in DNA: TGTGCCAGCAGCCAGGACAGGGGGCTGACTGGCTACACCTTC. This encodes CASSQDRGLTGYTF.

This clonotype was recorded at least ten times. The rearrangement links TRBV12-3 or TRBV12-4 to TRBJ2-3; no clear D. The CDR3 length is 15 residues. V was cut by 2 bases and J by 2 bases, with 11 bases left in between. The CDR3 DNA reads TGTGCCAGCAGTTTATACGATAGCCCCACAGATACGCAGTATTTT. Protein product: CASSLYDSPTDTQYF.

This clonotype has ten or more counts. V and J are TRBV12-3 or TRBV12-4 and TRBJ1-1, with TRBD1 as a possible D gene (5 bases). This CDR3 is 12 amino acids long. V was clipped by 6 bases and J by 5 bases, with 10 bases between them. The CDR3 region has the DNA TGTGCCAGCAGGTCAGGGAGAACTGAAGCTTTCTTT. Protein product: CASRSGRTEAFF.

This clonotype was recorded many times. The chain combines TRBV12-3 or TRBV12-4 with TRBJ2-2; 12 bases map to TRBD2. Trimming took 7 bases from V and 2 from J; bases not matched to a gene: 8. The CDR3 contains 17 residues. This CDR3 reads CASTPLAGGQNTGELFF. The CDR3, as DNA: TGTGCCAGCACCCCACTAGCGGGAGGCCAAAACACCGGGGAGCTGTTTTTT.